A single sample is the source of the 9 T cell receptor beta chains below, sequenced in a study of radiation and T cells in renal cell carcinoma. Time point defined: blood 4 weeks post-SBRT, at nephrectomy. The treatment is: 15 Gy SBRT to primary tumor, nephrectomy 4 weeks later. Sequencing used immunoSEQ multiplex PCR; TCRdb keeps in-frame clones, though not all of them. The sample has about 76,000 clones; roughly nine tenths are singletons. This sample comprised blood, obtained from a patient whose treatment included radiotherapy and nephrectomy. The source is a woman in her 70s with renal cell carcinoma.

The gene calls are TRBV6-5 and TRBJ2-2; D possibly corresponds to TRBD1 (5 bases). CDR1 MNHEY and CDR2 SVGAGI come from the germline V gene. The CDR3 is 13 residues long. The V and J ends lost 4 bases and 16 bases respectively, with 19 bases between them. The CDR3 is CASSWGPINPRFF. In DNA form, the CDR3 reads TGTGCCAGCAGTTGGGGCCCGATCAACCCCCGGTTTTTT.

This clone was seen a handful of times. This specimen includes other DNA sequences encoding the same CDR3. The chain couples TRBV27 to TRBJ1-2; tentative D call: TRBD1 (5 bases). This CDR3 is built from 14 residues. Germline CDR1 MNHEY, CDR2 SMNVEV (reference sequence). Trimming shortened V by 2 bases and J by 0 bases, and 7 bases separated the two germline ends. In DNA, the CDR3 is TGTGCCAGCAGTTTAGGGGGAGCTAACTATGGCTACACCTTC. This sequence encodes CASSLGGANYGYTF.

The chain joins TRBV6-5 to TRBJ1-1, with D possibly matching TRBD1 (5 bases). Germline loops: CDR1 MNHEY, CDR2 SVGAGI. V was clipped by 2 bases and J by 5 bases, with 9 bases between them. The CDR3 extends over 13 amino acids. This CDR3 reads CASSYEGRTEAFF. The CDR3, as DNA: TGTGCCAGCAGTTACGAGGGGCGGACTGAAGCTTTCTTT.

This clone was detected once. V and J are TRBV5-1 and TRBJ2-1; 11 positions agree with TRBD2. The CDR3 is 16 amino acids. Trimming took 4 bases from V and 13 from J; bases not matched to a gene: 16. CDR1 and CDR2 (germline): SGHRS, YFSETQ. CDR3: CASSISPSGGSSPQFF. Here the CDR3 DNA reads TGCGCCAGCAGCATCTCCCCTAGCGGGGGGTCCTCCCCCCAGTTCTTC.

This chain connects TRBV4-3 to TRBJ2-5; 12 positions agree with TRBD2. CDR3 length: 14 amino acids. The germline gives CDR1 LGHNA, CDR2 YSLEER. V lost 4 bases and J lost 5; bases outside the gene matches: 2. The CDR3 reads CASSPGLAGETQYF. In nucleotides, the CDR3 is TGCGCCAGCAGCCCAGGACTAGCGGGGGAGACCCAGTACTTC.

The V gene is TRBV19, the J gene TRBJ1-2; the match to TRBD1 covers 7 bases. Looked up from germline, CDR1 is LNHDA and CDR2 is SQIVND (reference sequence). Unmatched junction bases numbered 14, after V lost 5 bases and J lost 8 bases. The CDR3 is made up of 15 amino acids. The CDR3 DNA is TGTGCCAGTAGTGTCCTCATAGGGGGCGAGGGAGGCTACACCTTC. The encoded protein is CASSVLIGGEGGYTF.

The CDR3 spells CASSPLTRGNTEAFF. The CDR3 DNA reads TGCGCCAGCAGCCCCCTCACCAGGGGGAACACTGAAGCTTTCTTT. The V call is TRBV5-1, the J call TRBJ1-1, with TRBD1 as a possible D gene (6 bases). V was cut by 4 bases and J by 1 base, with 14 bases left in between. Germline-derived CDR1 and CDR2 are SGHRS and YFSETQ. This CDR3 is 15 amino acids long.

The chain carries TRBV10-1 and TRBJ2-1, with 14 bases identical to TRBD2. The CDR3 is 22 amino acids. Germline CDR1 is WNHNN and CDR2 is SYGVQD (reference sequence). V was clipped by 5 bases and J by 0 bases; unmatched bases: 18. CDR3 region: CASSKKPGTSGGPTPSYNEQFF. The CDR3 nucleotides read TGCGCCAGCAGTAAAAAACCCGGGACTAGCGGGGGCCCTACGCCCTCCTACAATGAGCAGTTCTTC.

This clone came up a few times. The chain combines TRBV9 with TRBJ2-3; 12 positions match TRBD2. Germline values: CDR1 SGDLS, CDR2 YYNGEE. After removal of 0 bases from V and 5 bases from J, the junction contained 7 bases not matched to a gene. The CDR3 is 17 residues long. The CDR3 DNA reads TGTGCCAGCAGCGTAGCTAGCGGGGGGGCAGCCAGAGATACGCAGTATTTT. This translates into CASSVASGGAARDTQYF.